This T cell receptor (beta chain) comes out of a study of cytomegalovirus exposure and HLA in healthy donors. Whole-study findings and limits: A later analysis linked some 17,000 TCR beta sequences to HLA alleles at 0.05 false discovery rate. Common viral pathogens were later found to be apparently linked to several of the most significant clusters. The dataset shows that most TCR sequences were rare, while some public TCRs occurred in many donors. Across donors, presence/absence analyses took sequencing depth to be roughly uniform.

Concerning this clone: Its antigen is not identified.

Amplification used 60 Vbeta primers and 13 Jbeta primers. This table comes from immunoSEQ multiplex PCR, and its TCRdb copy is limited to in-frame clones, with some not included. The sample consists of 100,000 to 150,000 clones, roughly three quarters of them appearing once. Germline CDR1 is SGDLS and CDR2 is YYNGEE. CDR3 size: 14 residues. The trim removed 0 bases at V and 8 bases at J, leaving 5 bases unmatched. The receptor was isolated from a woman aged 30 to 39 in good health and CMV-seronegative. This chain connects TRBV9 to TRBJ2-4; TRBD1 aligns across 7 bases. The source material was PBMCs. The CDR3 reads CASSVGGQGDIQYF. The CDR3 DNA reads TGTGCCAGCAGCGTAGGTGGCCAGGGGGACATTCAGTACTTC. The full variable domain, rest sourced from reference TRBV9 and TRBJ2-4, is DSGVTQTPKHLITATGQRVTLRCSPRSGDLSVYWYQQSLDQGLQFLIQYYNGEERAKGNILERFSAQQFPDLHSELNLSSLELGDSALYFCASSVGGQGDIQYFGAGTRLSVL.